What follows is one TCR beta chain and its context. What it binds is not known. Measured with immunoSEQ multiplex PCR; TCRdb has only the in-frame clones, and not every one. The data show tens of thousands of clones, with 75% to 90% seen just once and over 1% held by the top ten. These data come from a study of T cell responses to AZD1222 COVID-19 vaccine. The study, taken as a whole, reports: No repertoire was sampled before or during the peak T cell response, only after it.

V was clipped by 6 bases and J by 7 bases, with 10 bases between them. The CDR3 is made up of 12 amino acids. The chain carries TRBV12-3 or TRBV12-4 and TRBJ1-5; D gene unclear. Specimen: peripheral blood, collected on day 0 of AZD1222 vaccination. The receptor's source is an adult in good health. The CDR3 loop reads CASRGTGQPQHF. The CDR3 DNA is TGTGCCAGCAGAGGTACGGGGCAGCCCCAGCATTTT.